Listed here are 18 T cell receptor beta chains from one sample, sequenced in a study of T cells in tumors after PD-1 blockade. Measured with immunoSEQ multiplex PCR; TCRdb has only the in-frame clones, and not every one. The profile shows about 59,000 clones, roughly 75% of them singletons. This sample comprised PBMCs, obtained before anti-PD-1 treatment. Receptor source: a human donor with basal cell carcinoma.

This clone has just one count. The J gene is TRBJ1-2, the V gene TRBV4-1, with 10 bases lining up with TRBD1. CDR3 length equals 15 residues. In germline, CDR1 is MGHRA, CDR2 YSYEKL. The V and J ends lost 4 bases and 4 bases, in that order; junction bases with no gene match: 6. The CDR3 is CASSPGTGAGYGYTF. The CDR3 nucleotides read TGCGCCAGCAGCCCGGGGACAGGGGCAGGCTATGGCTACACCTTC.

The chain uses TRBV7-2 and TRBJ2-5, with 10 bases lining up with TRBD2. CDR3 length: 17 amino acids. The V gene's germline CDR1 is SGHTA and CDR2 FQGNSA. The ends lost 1 base at V and 1 base at J; junction bases unmatched: 6. This CDR3 is CASSLGSLAGAQETQYF. CDR3 in DNA: TGTGCCAGCAGCTTAGGTAGCCTAGCGGGGGCCCAAGAGACCCAGTACTTC.

V gene TRBV5-5 combines with J gene TRBJ2-1; 7 bases align to TRBD2. Trimming took 1 base from V and 5 from J; bases not matched to a gene: 6. The germline CDR1 and CDR2 sequences are SGHKS and YYEKEE (reference sequence). This CDR3 has 15 residues. The CDR3 region is CASSLLSGIDNEQFF. CDR3 coding DNA: TGTGCCAGCAGCTTGCTGAGCGGGATTGACAATGAGCAGTTCTTC. The full variable domain, with the rest looked up from reference TRBV5-5 and TRBJ2-1, is DAGVTQSPTHLIKTRGQQVTLRCSPISGHKSVSWYQQVLGQGPQFIFQYYEKEERGRGNFPDRFSARQFPNYSSELNVNALLLGDSALYLCASSLLSGIDNEQFFGPGTRLTVL.

The V gene is TRBV5-1, the J gene TRBJ1-1, with a weak D call TRBD1 (6 bases). The CDR3 is made up of 16 amino acids. From germline, CDR1 is SGHRS and CDR2 YFSETQ. The V end lost 3 bases, the J end lost 2 bases, and 17 bases lay between the germline ends. CDR3: CASSYQITGPNTEAFF. The CDR3 bases are TGCGCCAGCAGCTACCAAATTACAGGGCCTAACACTGAAGCTTTCTTT.

In DNA form, the CDR3 reads TGTGCCAGCAGGGTGGGGGCAACTAATGAAAAACTGTTTTTT. This sequence encodes CASRVGATNEKLFF. The V call is TRBV6-5, the J call TRBJ1-4; D might be TRBD1 (5 bases). V dropped 6 bases and J dropped 0 bases, with 8 bases sitting between them. The CDR3 is made up of 14 amino acids. Germline loops: CDR1 MNHEY, CDR2 SVGAGI.

The V gene is TRBV12-3 or TRBV12-4, the J gene TRBJ1-2, with 9 bases identical to TRBD1. V was pared by 6 bases and J by 3 bases, with 2 bases of the junction left unmatched. The CDR3 is 13 residues long. The CDR3 loop reads CASSGQGYYGYTF. CDR3 DNA sequence: TGTGCCAGCAGCGGACAGGGGTACTATGGCTACACCTTC.

The chain links TRBV10-3 to TRBJ2-7; D unresolved. The CDR3 spans 11 residues. Per the germline V gene, CDR1 is ENHRY and CDR2 is SYGVKD. Trimming shortened V by 5 bases and J by 7 bases, and 9 bases separated the two germline ends. CDR3 in amino acids: CAISSLKEQYF. The CDR3 coding sequence is TGTGCCATCAGTTCTCTCAAGGAGCAGTACTTC.

The table lists this clone with a count of one. The chain couples TRBV11-3 to TRBJ1-1, with D possibly matching TRBD1 (5 bases). V was shortened by 6 bases and J by 1 base, with 9 bases between the two germline ends. This CDR3 spans 13 amino acids. Germline assignment: CDR1 SGHNT and CDR2 YENEEA. The CDR3 here is CASSLQGNTEAFF. The CDR3 bases are TGTGCCAGCAGTCTTCAGGGGAACACTGAAGCTTTCTTT.

This clone showed up just a few times. V usage is TRBV15 and J usage is TRBJ2-2; 11 positions agree with TRBD2. V gave up 1 base and J gave up 3 bases; unmatched junction bases: 13. Germline V gene sequence: CDR1 LNHNV, CDR2 YYDKDF (reference sequence). CDR3 length equals 20 residues. The CDR3 DNA sequence: TGTGCCACCAGCAGAGTGGGACAGCAACTAGCGGGGGTTCACACCGGGGAGCTGTTTTTT. It is translated as CATSRVGQQLAGVHTGELFF.

This clone has just a few counts. V and J are TRBV5-6 and TRBJ2-1; TRBD1 aligns across 8 bases. The ends lost 4 bases at V and 8 bases at J; junction bases unmatched: 14. Germline CDR1 reads SGHDT; CDR2 reads YYEEEE. The CDR3 is 16 amino acids. CDR3 bases: TGTGCCAGCAGCCTAACAGGGGGGTTGGTTCACGATGAGCAGTTCTTC. Translating it yields CASSLTGGLVHDEQFF. The full variable domain, in which reference TRBV5-6 and TRBJ2-1 provide the parts outside the CDR3, is DAGVTQSPTHLIKTRGQQVTLRCSPKSGHDTVSWYQQALGQGPQFIFQYYEEEERQRGNFPDRFSGHQFPNYSSELNVNALLLGDSALYLCASSLTGGLVHDEQFFGPGTRLTVL.

The V and J genes are TRBV5-1 and TRBJ1-6; D may be TRBD1 (5 bases). Germline-derived CDR1 and CDR2 are SGHRS and YFSETQ. Trimming took 5 bases from V and 5 from J, leaving 14 bases between them. The CDR3 loop spans 15 amino acids. CDR3 residues: CASRIGQTHNSPLHF. CDR3 nucleotides: TGCGCCAGCAGGATAGGACAAACCCATAATTCACCCCTCCACTTT.

This rearrangement joins TRBV6-2 or TRBV6-3 to TRBJ2-7; D may be TRBD2 (5 bases). CDR3 length: 14 residues. The germline V and J ends were trimmed by 0 bases and 3 bases, with 9 bases remaining between them. The V gene's germline CDR1 is MNHEY and CDR2 SVGEGT. The CDR3 DNA reads as TGTGCCAGCAGTTACTCCGGGAACAACTACGAGCAGTACTTC. This sequence encodes CASSYSGNNYEQYF.

The J gene is TRBJ1-6, the V gene TRBV2, with D tentatively TRBD1 (6 bases). Germline-derived CDR1 and CDR2 are SNHLY and FYNNEI. The CDR3 has 15 residues. The V gene lost 6 bases and the J gene lost 5 bases, with 14 bases spanning the gap. For the CDR3, the DNA is TGTGCCAGCAGCGCCTCTCGGACAGATAATTCACCCCTCCACTTT. Residues: CASSASRTDNSPLHF.

This CDR3 is CASSSLGQPQHF. CDR3 in DNA: TGTGCCAGCAGTTCCCTTGGACAGCCCCAGCATTTT. The V gene is TRBV28, the J gene TRBJ1-5; D is undetermined. Germline V lookup: CDR1 MDHEN, CDR2 SYDVKM. CDR3 length: 12 amino acids. The V gene lost 4 bases and the J gene lost 7 bases, with 8 bases spanning the gap.

The CDR3 coding sequence is TGCGCCAGCAGCAAGACAGTTACCTATGAGCAGTTCTTC. Translating it yields CASSKTVTYEQFF. The chain employs TRBV4-1 and TRBJ2-1; possible D gene TRBD1, 5 bases. The V gene lost 5 bases and the J gene lost 8 bases, with 13 bases spanning the gap. This CDR3 contains 13 residues. The germline V gene has CDR1 MGHRA and CDR2 YSYEKL.

The chain's CDR3 is CASSERTGLLYGYTF. In nucleotides, the CDR3 is TGTGCCAGCAGTGAACGGACAGGGCTCCTCTATGGCTACACCTTC. The gene calls are TRBV2 and TRBJ1-2; 8 bases agree with TRBD1. After removal of 2 bases from V and 4 bases from J, the junction contained 6 bases not matched to a gene. This CDR3 contains 15 residues. Germline V CDR1 and CDR2: SNHLY, FYNNEI.

This chain connects TRBV2 to TRBJ1-1; no reliable D call. The CDR3 length is 14 residues. Germline lookup yields CDR1 SNHLY and CDR2 FYNNEI. Trimming stripped 3 bases from V and 6 bases from J, with 14 bases between. CDR3 coding DNA: TGTGCCAGCAGTGACCCCGCTCGTCAAGCTGAAGCTTTCTTT. It is translated as CASSDPARQAEAFF.

The genes are TRBV2 and TRBJ1-6, with TRBD1 matching over 10 bases. V shed 8 bases, J shed 7 bases, and the junction held 11 bases outside the gene matches. CDR3 length: 16 amino acids. Germline CDR1 reads SNHLY; CDR2 reads FYNNEI. The CDR3 loop is CASRTTTGQGNSPLHF. CDR3 in DNA: TGTGCCAGCCGGACCACAACGGGACAGGGGAATTCACCCCTCCACTTT. Based on the CDR3 plus reference TRBV2 and TRBJ1-6, the full variable domain is EPEVTQTPSHQVTQMGQEVILRCVPISNHLYFYWYRQILGQKVEFLVSFYNNEISEKSEIFDDQFSVERPDGSNFTLKIRSTKLEDSAMYFCASRTTTGQGNSPLHFGNGTRLTVT.